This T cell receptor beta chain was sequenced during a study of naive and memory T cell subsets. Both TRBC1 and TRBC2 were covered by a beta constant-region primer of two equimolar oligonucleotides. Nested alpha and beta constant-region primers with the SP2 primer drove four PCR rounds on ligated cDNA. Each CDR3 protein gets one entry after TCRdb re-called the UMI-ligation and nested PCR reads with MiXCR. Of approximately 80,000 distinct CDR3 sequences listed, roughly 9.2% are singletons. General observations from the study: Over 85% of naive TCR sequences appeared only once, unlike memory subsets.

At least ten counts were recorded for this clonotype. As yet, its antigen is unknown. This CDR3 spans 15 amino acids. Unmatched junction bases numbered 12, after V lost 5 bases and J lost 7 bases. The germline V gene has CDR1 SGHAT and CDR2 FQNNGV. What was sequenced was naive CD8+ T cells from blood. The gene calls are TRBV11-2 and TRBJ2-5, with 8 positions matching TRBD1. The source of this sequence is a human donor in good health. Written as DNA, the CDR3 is TGTGCCAGCAGCCATCGGACAGGGCGGAGGGTGACCCAGTACTTC. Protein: CASSHRTGRRVTQYF.